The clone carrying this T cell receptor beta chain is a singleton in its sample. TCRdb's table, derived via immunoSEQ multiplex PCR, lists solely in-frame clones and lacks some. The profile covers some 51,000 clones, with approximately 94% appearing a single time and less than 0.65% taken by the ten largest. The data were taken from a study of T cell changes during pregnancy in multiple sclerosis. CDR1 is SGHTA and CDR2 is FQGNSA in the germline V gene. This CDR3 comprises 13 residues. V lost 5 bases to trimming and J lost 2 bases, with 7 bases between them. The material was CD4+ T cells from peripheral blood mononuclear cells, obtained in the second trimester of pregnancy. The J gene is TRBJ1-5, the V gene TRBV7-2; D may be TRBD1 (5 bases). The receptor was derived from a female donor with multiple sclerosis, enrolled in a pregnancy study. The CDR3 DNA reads TGTGCCAGCAGCACCAGGGGCAATCAGCCCCAGCATTTT. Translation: CASSTRGNQPQHF.